A selection of T cell receptor beta chains follows, all from one sample in a study of response to subunit inactivated influenza vaccine. TCRdb reprocessed the RT-PCR reads with MiXCR, giving one entry per CDR3 protein. The profile shows fewer than 650,000 distinct CDR3 sequences, over 10% of them singletons. Material: PBMCs from blood, obtained 40 to 50 days after vaccination. These receptors were collected from a man aged 50 to 60 who received an inactivated influenza vaccine. Both conserved end residues are part of each CDR3. D genes are given only for firm matches. Where a row states a size, it is once, few, many or the class of an expanded clone; other rows omit it.

TRBV5-6	TRBJ2-1	NA	NA	CASSTTRGEQFF	TGTGCCAGCAGTACGACTCGGGGTGAGCAGTTCTTC
TRBV11-2	TRBJ2-4	TRBD2	few	CASSSGLAGAKNIQYF	TGTGCCAGCAGCTCGGGACTAGCGGGAGCCAAAAACATTCAGTACTTC
TRBV7-2	TRBJ2-2	NA	NA	CASRMTGYTGELFF	TGTGCCAGCAGGATGACAGGATACACCGGGGAGCTGTTTTTT
TRBV7-3	TRBJ2-1	TRBD1	NA	CASSLDRDSHNEQFF	TGTGCCAGCAGCTTGGACAGGGATTCGCACAATGAGCAGTTCTTC
TRBV18	TRBJ2-1	TRBD2	NA	CASSSVAGVVYNEQFF	TGTGCCAGCTCATCCGTAGCGGGAGTAGTCTACAATGAGCAGTTCTTC
TRBV20-1	TRBJ1-1	NA	few	CSARSGWNTEAFF	TGCAGTGCTAGATCAGGGTGGAACACTGAAGCTTTCTTT
TRBV7-2	TRBJ2-2	NA	few	CASSLVWSWKGSGELFF	TGTGCCAGCAGCTTAGTGTGGAGCTGGAAGGGGTCCGGGGAGCTGTTTTTT
TRBV5-1	TRBJ2-2	TRBD2	few	CASSDRGLSSGELFF	TGCGCCAGCAGCGACCGGGGACTATCTAGCGGGGAGCTCTTTTTT
TRBV4-1	TRBJ2-4	NA	few	CASSQVLTGDIQYF	TGCGCCAGCAGCCAAGTCTTGACCGGTGACATTCAGTACTTC
TRBV7-8	TRBJ2-5	NA	few	CASSPRAVSLVKETQYF	TGTGCCAGCAGCCCGCGGGCGGTCTCGTTGGTTAAGGAGACCCAGTACTTC
TRBV20-1	TRBJ2-5	TRBD1	NA	CSATRGPQETQYF	TGCAGTGCTACGAGGGGGCCCCAAGAGACCCAGTACTTC
TRBV29-1	TRBJ1-1	TRBD1	few	CSVAYRGRMNTEAFF	TGCAGCGTAGCCTACAGGGGGCGGATGAACACTGAAGCTTTCTTT
TRBV18	TRBJ2-1	TRBD2	NA	CASSRREGSYNEQFF	TGTGCCAGCTCACGAAGGGAGGGCTCCTACAATGAGCAGTTCTTC
TRBV7-2	TRBJ2-5	TRBD2	NA	CASSVGGAAKTQYF	TGTGCCAGCAGTGTCGGGGGGGCGGCCAAGACCCAGTACTTC
TRBV5-1	TRBJ1-1	NA	NA	CASSLVPQGYTEAFF	TGCGCCAGCAGCTTGGTGCCGCAGGGGTACACTGAAGCTTTCTTT
TRBV20-1	TRBJ2-7	TRBD2	many	CSARDAGGGYEQYF	TGCAGTGCTAGAGACGCGGGAGGAGGGTACGAGCAGTACTTC